This TCR beta chain was sequenced in a study of blood T cell repertoires in COVID-19. Study information: Donors in the United States, Italy and Spain gave samples during acute or convalescent COVID-19. The cDNA or gDNA used as material had been derived from T cells, B-cell-depleted T cells, or PBMCs.

The CDR3 has 17 amino acids. CDR1 and CDR2 from the germline V gene are MGHRA and YSYEKL. V dropped 3 bases and J dropped 0; count of bases not matched to a gene: 3. The authors' processing: Reference gene primer amplification in the assay estimated nucleated cell counts. Some clones are missing from TCRdb's copy, which holds only in-frame ones; the method was immunoSEQ multiplex PCR. V, J and clone size reflect that table, while D and trimming were determined from the DNA. The sample carries roughly 100,000 clones, approximately 84% recorded once. The sample comprised peripheral blood. This chain links TRBV4-1 with TRBJ2-7, with TRBD2 matching 15 bases. This receptor was obtained from a human donor in a cohort sampled during active COVID-19. CDR3 sequence: CASSQGLAGGSSYEQYF. The DNA of the CDR3 is TGCGCCAGCAGCCAGGGACTAGCGGGGGGAAGCTCCTACGAGCAGTACTTC.